This T cell receptor (beta chain) was retrieved from a study of persistence of HIV-infected CD4 T cells (TCRdb year 2020). For the wider study: Participants had been on suppressive ART for a median of 8 years. Apart from two participants who underwent leukapheresis at a single time point, peripheral blood samples of up to about 180 mL were collected from participants at multiple time points. Anti-CD3/anti-CD28 stimulation activated a higher proportion of cells, with a lower memory fraction, than antigen stimulation. CMV- and HIV-1 Gag-responding CD4+ T cells were isolated from ART-treated individuals so that antigen-driven clonal expansion of HIV-1-infected cells could be examined. Proviral sequencing was used to assess clonality among infected cells, whereas TCRbeta sequencing gauged the clonality of all cells within each sorted population. The TCR cluster analysis across participants included eight or nine participants for CMV and 6 or 7 participants for Gag.

Paper-wide results and their limitations: Few individuals were included in the study, and only a limited range of antigens was tested. Antigen-responding cells were enriched for expanded CDR3beta sequences that were degenerate, which suggests that CD4+ responses to CMV and Gag underwent convergent selection. Restriction of bulk TCR analyses to the rare CMV-responding cells that actually carried HIV-1 proviruses was not possible. Significantly lower TCRbeta richness was observed in CMV- and Gag-responding cells than in anti-CD3/anti-CD28-responding cells, and higher oligoclonality was observed in CMV-responding cells than in CD3/CD28-stimulated and Gag-responding cells. A correlation was observed between TCR oligoclonality and proviral oligoclonality within the same sorted populations.

The treatment or condition label for this specimen denotes: suppressive antiretroviral therapy. As a nonspecific positive control representing the CD4+ T cell repertoire, cells were stimulated with anti-CD3/anti-CD28 magnetic beads. Responding CD4+ T cells were sorted on the basis of upregulation of both CD40 ligand and CD69. Participants were HIV-1-infected adults who started suppressive ART during chronic infection. Participants had undetectable plasma HIV-1 RNA below 50 copies/mL for at least 4 years. To be included, participants needed a CD4+ T cell count above 400 cells/uL and a positive CMV serology. Before stimulation, PBMCs were isolated using density centrifugation and depleted of CD8+ T cells. For less than 20 hours, CD8-depleted PBMCs were stimulated with anti-CD28/CD49d costimulation, a CD40-blocking antibody, and enfuvirtide, which was added to prevent new infections. Cell sorting was done on a Beckman Coulter MoFlo Legacy or XDP sorter, and dead cells were excluded with propidium iodide. For samples with more than one million cells, genomic DNA was extracted with the QIAamp DNA Mini Kit, and for all other samples the Quick-DNA Microprep Kit was used.

As encoded in the germline V gene (reference sequence), CDR1 is SGHNT while CDR2 is YYREEE. V has 0 bases trimmed and J has 6 bases trimmed; junction bases matching no gene number 1. Measured from the cysteine to the phenylalanine, the CDR3 is 14 residues long. The read is trimmed to its CDR3 DNA, 42 bases read in frame from base 1. TCRbeta repertoires were sequenced from genomic DNA with the immunoSEQ hsTCRB assay version 4 in survey mode. For TCRbeta sequencing, genomic DNA was diluted to around 10 ng/uL, with up to roughly 1 ug used per sample. The study's processing was this. TCRbeta data analysis was done in ImmunoSeq Analyzer 3.0, and diversity was calculated on productive nucleotide rearrangements. Lower-bound TCR diversity was estimated with the improved Chao index, and clonality with the Gini coefficient using the Immunarch R package. When different nucleotide rearrangements encoded the same CDR3beta amino acid sequence, each rearrangement was treated as a distinct clonotype. Differential abundance analysis found TCRbeta sequences that were significantly enriched in antigen-responding cells compared with anti-CD3/anti-CD28-activated cells. GLIPH2 clustered TCRs by predicted peptide-MHC specificity, both within individual participants and across merged participant data sets. The source is immuneACCESS, and TCRdb retained only in-frame sequences with V and J called. Part of the clones is not carried over; for the studies checked, unresolved V genes explain less than half of this, and the remainder is unexplained. The V and J calls and clone size are taken from that table; D and trimming were inferred from the DNA. This sample is represented by 40,000 to 55,000 clones; over 80% of them were singletons. The ten largest make up about 3.1% of the sample.

Concerning this clone itself: Its antigen remains undetermined. No base quality values were provided; no much bigger clone lies one nucleotide off.

The sequence joins TRBV5-4 to TRBJ1-2, with 11 bases in between that match TRBD1. Sequences were derived from CD4+ T cells sorted from PBMCs after approximately 19-hour stimulation, sampled from a patient who received antiretroviral therapy. The cell subset or site tag for this specimen amounts to: CD40L+CD69+ CD4 T cells responding to anti-CD3/anti-CD28 beads, representing the overall repertoire. The TCR comes from an adult woman with HIV who was CMV-seropositive. The CDR3 protein is CASSLEGQGDGYTF. The base sequence is TGTGCCAGCAGCTTGGAGGGACAGGGGGATGGCTACACCTTC.